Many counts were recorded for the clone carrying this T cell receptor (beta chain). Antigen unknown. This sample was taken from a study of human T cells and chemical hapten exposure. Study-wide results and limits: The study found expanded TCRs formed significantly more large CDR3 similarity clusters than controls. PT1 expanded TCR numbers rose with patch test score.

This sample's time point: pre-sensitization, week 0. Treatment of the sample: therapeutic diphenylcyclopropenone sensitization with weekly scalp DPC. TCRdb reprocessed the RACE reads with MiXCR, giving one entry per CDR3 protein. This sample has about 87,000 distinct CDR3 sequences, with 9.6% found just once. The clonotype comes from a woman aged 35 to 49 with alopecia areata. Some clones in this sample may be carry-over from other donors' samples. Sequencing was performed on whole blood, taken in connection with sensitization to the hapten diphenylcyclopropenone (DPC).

The chain's CDR3 is CASRTGISTDTQYF. The CDR3, as DNA: TGTGCCAGCAGGACAGGGATCAGCACAGATACGCAGTATTTT. The chain has TRBV2 and TRBJ2-3; 7 bases map to TRBD1. CDR1 and CDR2 from the germline V gene are SNHLY and FYNNEI. Germline trimming cut 6 bases from V and 0 bases from J; bases unmatched to any gene: 3. The CDR3 is 14 amino acids. Based on the CDR3 plus reference TRBV2 and TRBJ2-3, the full variable domain is EPEVTQTPSHQVTQMGQEVILRCVPISNHLYFYWYRQILGQKVEFLVSFYNNEISEKSEIFDDQFSVERPDGSNFTLKIRSTKLEDSAMYFCASRTGISTDTQYFGPGTRLTVL.